The TCR beta chain described here comes from a study of CD8 T cells in Susac syndrome. This clonotype was seen just once. The CDR3 contains 15 residues. V was cut by 1 base and J by 5 bases, with 15 bases left in between. Germline V lookup: CDR1 SEHNR, CDR2 FQNEAQ (reference sequence). RNA totalling roughly 0.45 to 1 ug underwent reverse transcription with random hexamers. The amplification used immunoSEQ multiplex PCR on TCR beta CDR3; it spanned 54 Vbeta and 13 Jbeta. TCRdb redid the calling of the immunoSEQ multiplex PCR reads with MiXCR, one entry per CDR3 protein. The table records 210,000 or so distinct CDR3 sequences, more than 85% of them present only once.

This sequence joins TRBV7-9 and TRBJ2-7; a weak D match, TRBD1 (6 bases). This sequence originates from a human donor with multiple sclerosis. The sequencing input was CD8+ T cells from PBMCs. The chain's CDR3 is CASSLVGGGPDEQYF. The CDR3 DNA follows: TGTGCCAGCAGCTTAGTTGGGGGCGGGCCTGACGAGCAGTACTTC.